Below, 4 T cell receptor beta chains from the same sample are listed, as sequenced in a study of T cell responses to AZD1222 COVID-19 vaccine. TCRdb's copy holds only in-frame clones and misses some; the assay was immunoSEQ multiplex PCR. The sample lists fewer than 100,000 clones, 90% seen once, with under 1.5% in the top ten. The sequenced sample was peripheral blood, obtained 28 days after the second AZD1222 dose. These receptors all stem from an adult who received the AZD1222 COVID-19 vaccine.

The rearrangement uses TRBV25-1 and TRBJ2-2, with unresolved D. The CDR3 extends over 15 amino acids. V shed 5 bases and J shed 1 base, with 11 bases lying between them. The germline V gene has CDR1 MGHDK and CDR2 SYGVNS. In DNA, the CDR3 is TGTGCCAGCAGTCCCTTGATGGGGAACACCGGGGAGCTGTTTTTT. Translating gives CASSPLMGNTGELFF.

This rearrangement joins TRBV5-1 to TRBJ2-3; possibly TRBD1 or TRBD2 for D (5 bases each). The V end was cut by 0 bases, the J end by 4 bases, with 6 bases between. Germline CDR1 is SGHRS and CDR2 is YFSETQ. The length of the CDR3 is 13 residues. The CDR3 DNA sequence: TGCGCCAGCAGCTTGGGGGGGTCAGATACGCAGTATTTT. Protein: CASSLGGSDTQYF.

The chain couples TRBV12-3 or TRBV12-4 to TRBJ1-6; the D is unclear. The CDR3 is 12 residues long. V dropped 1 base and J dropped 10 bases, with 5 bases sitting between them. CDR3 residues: CASSLDSSPLHF. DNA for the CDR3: TGTGCCAGCAGTTTAGATTCGTCACCCCTCCACTTT.

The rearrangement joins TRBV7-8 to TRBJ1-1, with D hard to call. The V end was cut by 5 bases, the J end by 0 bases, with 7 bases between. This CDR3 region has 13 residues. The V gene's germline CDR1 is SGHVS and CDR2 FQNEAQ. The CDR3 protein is CASSRDLNTEAFF. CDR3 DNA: TGTGCCAGCAGCCGTGACTTGAACACTGAAGCTTTCTTT.